These T cell receptor beta chains were read from a single sample in a study of blood T cell repertoires in COVID-19. Here immunoSEQ multiplex PCR was the method, and the copy in TCRdb shows in-frame clones only, minus some. This table holds about 190,000 clones, approximately 90% found once. Sequencing input: peripheral blood. The receptors here all came from a woman aged 40 to 50 who had recovered from COVID-19. Each CDR3 is given with its conserved first and last residue. D genes are given only for firm matches. Some rows have no size entry. The others give once, few or many, or a class for an expanded clone.

TRBJ1-1 TRBV27 NA NA TGTGCCAGCAGTTTAGAGGGCCCCTGGAGCACTGAAGCTTTCTTT CASSLEGPWSTEAFF
TRBJ2-4 TRBV11-2 TRBD2 NA TGTGCCAGCAGCTCTTTACTAGCGGGGGTACTAGCCAAAAACATTCAGTACTTC CASSSLLAGVLAKNIQYF
TRBJ2-1 TRBV7-2 TRBD2 NA TGTGCCAGCAGCTACGCGGGAGGAACAAATGAGCAGTTCTTC CASSYAGGTNEQFF
TRBJ2-2 TRBV9 NA NA TGTGCCAGCAGCGGGGTACAGGTGAACACCGGGGAGCTGTTTTTT CASSGVQVNTGELFF
TRBJ1-4 TRBV5-6 NA NA TGTGCCAGCAGCCCACGTGACAGTAATGAAAAACTGTTTTTT CASSPRDSNEKLFF
TRBJ1-3 TRBV4-1 NA NA TGCGCCAGCAGCCAAGAGGACACCGGAAACACCATATATTTT CASSQEDTGNTIYF
TRBJ1-6 TRBV6-6 NA NA TGTGCCAGCAGTTACAGGGACTCCAACTCACCCCTCCACTTT CASSYRDSNSPLHF
TRBJ2-1 TRBV5-1 NA NA TGCGCCAGCAGCTCGAGGACAGAGTACAATGAGCAGTTCTTC CASSSRTEYNEQFF
TRBJ2-7 TRBV25-1 NA NA TGTGCCAGCAGTGAATTCCTAGCAGGTCGGGAGCAGTACTTC CASSEFLAGREQYF
TRBJ1-2 TRBV5-1 TRBD1 NA TGCGCCAGCAGCCTGCGACAGGGGGGAGCTAGAGGCTACACCTTC CASSLRQGGARGYTF
TRBJ1-1 TRBV5-3 NA few TGTGCCAGAAGCTTGTCTGTGAACACTGAAGCTTTCTTT CARSLSVNTEAFF
TRBJ2-3 TRBV7-8 TRBD2 NA TGTGCCAGCAGCAATAGCGGGGCAGATACGCAGTATTTT CASSNSGADTQYF
TRBJ1-6 TRBV3-1/TRBV3-2 NA NA TGTGCCAGCAGCCAACGTAGCTTTAATTCACCCCTCCACTTT CASSQRSFNSPLHF
TRBJ1-3 TRBV19 NA NA TGTGCCAGTACCCCGAACCGGGCCAGGGAGGACGGAAACACCATATATTTT CASTPNRAREDGNTIYF
TRBJ1-3 TRBV2 NA NA TGTGCCAGCAGGGAAAAAACAGGGACGGGAAACACCATATATTTT CASREKTGTGNTIYF
TRBJ2-7 TRBV3-1/TRBV3-2 NA NA TGTGCCAGCAGCCAAGATCAGTACGAGCAGTACTTC CASSQDQYEQYF
TRBJ2-3 TRBV29-1 NA NA TGCAGCGTTGAAAAGGGACACCTCACAGATACGCAGTATTTT CSVEKGHLTDTQYF
TRBJ1-6 TRBV3-1/TRBV3-2 NA NA TGTGCCAGCAGCCAGACAGGTTTACATAATTCACCCCTCCACTTT CASSQTGLHNSPLHF
TRBJ2-3 TRBV2 NA NA TGTGCCAGCAGTGAAGAAGGGACTCGAGCAGATACGCAGTATTTT CASSEEGTRADTQYF
TRBJ2-5 TRBV7-2 TRBD2 NA TGTGCCAGCAGCTTCTACCACCTCGGACTAGCGGGAGGGCGGGAGACCCAGTACTTC CASSFYHLGLAGGRETQYF
TRBJ2-3 TRBV28 TRBD2 NA TGTGCCAGCAGTTTACTAGCGGGAGACACAGATACGCAGTATTTT CASSLLAGDTDTQYF
TRBJ2-7 TRBV5-1 TRBD1 once TGCGCCAGCGGAACAGGGGGCCCTTTCTTCGAGCAGTACTTC CASGTGGPFFEQYF
TRBJ2-3 TRBV14 NA NA TGTGCCAGCAGCCAAGATGACGTCAGACTCAACGCAGATACGCAGTATTTT CASSQDDVRLNADTQYF
TRBJ1-5 TRBV19 TRBD1 NA TGTGCCAGTAGCCGAGGGACAGGGGGCGGGCAGCCCCAGCATTTT CASSRGTGGGQPQHF
TRBJ1-1 TRBV11-2 NA few TGTGCCAGCAGCTCCAACTCGGACATCATGAACACTGAAGCTTTCTTT CASSSNSDIMNTEAFF
TRBJ1-6 TRBV4-1 TRBD1 NA TGCGCCAGCAGCCAAGAAAACAGGGGCCTCTCCTATAATTCACCCCTCCACTTT CASSQENRGLSYNSPLHF
TRBJ1-5 TRBV6-1 TRBD1 NA TGTGCCAGCAGTGACCTGGGACAGGGAAATCGTCAGCCCCAGCATTTT CASSDLGQGNRQPQHF
TRBJ2-7 TRBV5-5 TRBD1 NA TGTGCCAGCAGCTTGGAGGGGACAGGGTTAGGGGTGACCTACGAGCAGTACTTC CASSLEGTGLGVTYEQYF
TRBJ2-2 TRBV4-2 NA NA TGTGCCAGCAGCCAAGATGGAGCTCCCGGGGAGCTGTTTTTT CASSQDGAPGELFF
TRBJ2-2 TRBV9 NA NA TGTGCCAGCAGCGTAGATGTGACTAGACACACCGGGGAGCTGTTTTTT CASSVDVTRHTGELFF
TRBJ1-2 TRBV4-3 NA NA TGCGCCAGCAGCCAAGTCCGGCAGCCGGGGGGTGGCTACACCTTC CASSQVRQPGGGYTF
TRBJ2-3 TRBV2 NA NA TGTGCCAGCCTAGACGTAGTGGGCACAGATACGCAGTATTTT CASLDVVGTDTQYF
TRBJ2-7 TRBV3-1/TRBV3-2 NA NA TGTGCCAGCAGCCAAGTTTCGTACGAGCAGTACTTC CASSQVSYEQYF
TRBJ2-5 TRBV30 TRBD2 NA TGTGCCTGGAGTCGTGGGCTAGCGGAAGAGACCCAGTACTTC CAWSRGLAEETQYF
TRBJ2-7 TRBV29-1 TRBD2 few TGCAGCGTCAACAGCCACGGGGAGCGGGACGTCGAGCAGTACTTC CSVNSHGERDVEQYF
TRBJ1-5 TRBV30 TRBD1 NA TGTGCCTGGCGAGGGGGCGCGTCTAGCAATCAGCCCCAGCATTTT CAWRGGASSNQPQHF
TRBJ1-2 TRBV30 NA NA TGTGCCTGGAGCGAGTCTTTCTATGGCTACACCTTC CAWSESFYGYTF
TRBJ2-3 TRBV7-3 TRBD1 NA TGTGCCAGCAGCTTAGCAGGGGGCAAAGATACGCAGTATTTT CASSLAGGKDTQYF
TRBJ2-2 TRBV29-1 TRBD2 NA TGCAGCGTTGAATCCGACTCTAGCGGTACGAACACCGGGGAGCTGTTTTTT CSVESDSSGTNTGELFF
TRBJ2-5 TRBV9 TRBD2 NA TGTGCCAGCAGCGTAGAAGGGACTAGCGGGCCCCTCCAAGAGACCCAGTACTTC CASSVEGTSGPLQETQYF
TRBJ2-7 TRBV28 TRBD2 NA TGTGCCAGCAGCCCTAGCGGGAGGTCCGGGGTGGAGCAGTACTTC CASSPSGRSGVEQYF
TRBJ2-2 TRBV7-2 NA NA TGTGCCAGCAGACGAGAGACAGGATCAAACGGGGAGCTGTTTTTT CASRRETGSNGELFF
TRBJ1-5 TRBV7-8 NA NA TGTGCCAGCAGCTTAACAGGGATAGGTCAGCCCCAGCATTTT CASSLTGIGQPQHF
TRBJ2-1 TRBV6-5 TRBD1 NA TGTGCCAGCACCTCCAGGGGGACGGCCAACAATGAGCAGTTCTTC CASTSRGTANNEQFF
TRBJ2-7 TRBV7-9 TRBD2 few TGTGCCAGCAGCCCCCCAGCGGGAGTAGGGTACGAGCAGTACTTC CASSPPAGVGYEQYF
TRBJ2-7 TRBV28 NA NA TGTGCCAGCAGTTTAATCAGGGGGGTTTACGAGCAGTACTTC CASSLIRGVYEQYF